Given below is one T cell receptor beta chain in context. The data belong to a study of blood T cell repertoires in COVID-19. Background on the study: The United States, Italy and Spain were the sources of the acute and convalescent COVID-19 samples.

Clones were sequenced by immunoSEQ multiplex PCR, and TCRdb holds only the in-frame ones, with some missing. The sample has 150,000 to 200,000 clones; roughly 90% are singletons. V trimming: 0 bases; J trimming: 7 bases; junction bases outside the gene matches: 6. From germline, CDR1 is GTSNPN and CDR2 SVGIG (reference sequence). The CDR3 is 13 residues long. Participants reported their clinical history, and cohort assignment relied on those reports. Two consecutive negative NP/OP PCR tests, clearance, or resolved symptoms defined Cohort 3 recovery. This chain joins TRBV30 and TRBJ2-7; 7 bases agree with TRBD1. Sequenced: PBMCs or T cells enriched from blood (not recorded which). The clonotype comes from a woman in her fifties or sixties who had recovered from COVID-19. The CDR3 loop is CAWSVPRGNEQYF. CDR3 nucleotides: TGTGCCTGGAGTGTACCCAGGGGGAATGAGCAGTACTTC.